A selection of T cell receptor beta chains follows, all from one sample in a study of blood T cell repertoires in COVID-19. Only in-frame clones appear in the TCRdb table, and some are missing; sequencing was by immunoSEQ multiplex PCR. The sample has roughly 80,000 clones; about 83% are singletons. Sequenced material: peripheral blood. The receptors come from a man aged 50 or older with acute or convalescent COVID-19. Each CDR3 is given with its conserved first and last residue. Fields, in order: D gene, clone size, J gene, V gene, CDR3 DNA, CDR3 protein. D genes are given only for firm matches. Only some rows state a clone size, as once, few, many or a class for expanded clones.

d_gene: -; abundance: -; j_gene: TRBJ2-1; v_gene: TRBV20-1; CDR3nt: TGCAGTGCTAGCGGGAACTATGAGCAGTTCTTC; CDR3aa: CSASGNYEQFF
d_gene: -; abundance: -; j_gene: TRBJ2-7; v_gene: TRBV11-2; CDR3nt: TGTGCCAGCAGCTTAGGTCCCCAAACCTACGAGCAGTACTTC; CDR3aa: CASSLGPQTYEQYF
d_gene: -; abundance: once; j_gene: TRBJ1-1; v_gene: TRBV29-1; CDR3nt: TGCAGCGCCAGCCCGGGGGGCTGGACCACTGAAGCTTTCTTT; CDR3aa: CSASPGGWTTEAFF
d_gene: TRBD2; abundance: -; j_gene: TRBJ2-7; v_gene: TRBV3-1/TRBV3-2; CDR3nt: TGTGCCAGCAGCCAAGATTGGGATAGCGGGAGACCTCAGTACTTC; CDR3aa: CASSQDWDSGRPQYF
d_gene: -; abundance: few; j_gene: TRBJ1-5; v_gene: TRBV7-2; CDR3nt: TGTGCCAGCAGCTTAGATAGCACCCGCAATCAGCCCCAGCATTTT; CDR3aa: CASSLDSTRNQPQHF
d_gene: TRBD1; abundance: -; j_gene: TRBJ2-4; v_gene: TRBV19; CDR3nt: TGTGCCAGTAGACGGACAGGGGAAAACATTCAGTACTTC; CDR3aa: CASRRTGENIQYF
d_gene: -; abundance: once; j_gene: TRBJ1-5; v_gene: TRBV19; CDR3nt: TGTGCCAGTAGTATAGATCGCGGGGGGAATCAGCCCCAGCATTTT; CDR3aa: CASSIDRGGNQPQHF
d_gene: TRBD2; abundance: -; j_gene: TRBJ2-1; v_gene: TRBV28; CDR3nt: TGTGCCAGCACCCCGGGGGGGGGCTCCTACAATGAGCAGTTCTTC; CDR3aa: CASTPGGGSYNEQFF
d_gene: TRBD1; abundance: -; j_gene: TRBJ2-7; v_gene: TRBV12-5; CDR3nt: TGTGCTAGTGGTTTGGACCACGGACAGGGGTCCTACGAGCAGTACTTC; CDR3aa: CASGLDHGQGSYEQYF
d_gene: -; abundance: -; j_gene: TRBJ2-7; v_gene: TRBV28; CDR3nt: TGTGCCACCTCGGACAACTCCTACGAGCAGTACTTC; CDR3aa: CATSDNSYEQYF
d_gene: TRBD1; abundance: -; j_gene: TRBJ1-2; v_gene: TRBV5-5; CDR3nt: TGTGCCAGCAGCTTAGTGCGACAGGGAAACTATGGCTACACCTTC; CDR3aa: CASSLVRQGNYGYTF
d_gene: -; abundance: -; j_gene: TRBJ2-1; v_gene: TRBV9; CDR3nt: TGTGCCAGCAGCGTAGCGGCTAGCTCCTACAATGAGCAGTTCTTC; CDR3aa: CASSVAASSYNEQFF
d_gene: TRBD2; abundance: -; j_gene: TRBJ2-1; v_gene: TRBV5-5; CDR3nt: TGTGCCAGCAGCCCGTTGACTAGCCCATCCTACAATGAGCAGTTCTTC; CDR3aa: CASSPLTSPSYNEQFF
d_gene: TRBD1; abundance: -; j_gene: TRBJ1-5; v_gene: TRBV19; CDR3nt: TGTGCCAGTAGTGCCCGAACAGGGGTAAGCAATCAGCCCCAGCATTTT; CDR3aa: CASSARTGVSNQPQHF
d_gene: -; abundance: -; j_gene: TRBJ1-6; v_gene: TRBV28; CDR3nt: TGTGCCAGCACCATTGGGAGCTCCTATAATTCACCCCTCCACTTT; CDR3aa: CASTIGSSYNSPLHF
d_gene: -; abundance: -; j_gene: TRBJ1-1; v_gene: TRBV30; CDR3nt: TGTGCCTGGAGTGTTTGGGTTACAGGGCCCCCCGAAGCTTTCTTT; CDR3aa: CAWSVWVTGPPEAFF
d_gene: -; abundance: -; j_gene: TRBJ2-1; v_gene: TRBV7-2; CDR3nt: TGTGCCAGCAGCCAGATGGCGGGACAGCAGTTCTTC; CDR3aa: CASSQMAGQQFF
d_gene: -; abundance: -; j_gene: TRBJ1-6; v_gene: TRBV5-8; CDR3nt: TGTGCCAGCAGCCCGTCCTCAGGGTATGGATCACCCCTCCACTTT; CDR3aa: CASSPSSGYGSPLHF
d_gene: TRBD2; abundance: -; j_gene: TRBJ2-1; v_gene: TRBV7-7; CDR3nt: TGTGCCAGCAGCTTGGGACTAGCAGCCTACAATGAGCAGTTCTTC; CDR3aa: CASSLGLAAYNEQFF
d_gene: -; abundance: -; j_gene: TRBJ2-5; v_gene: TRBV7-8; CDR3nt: TGTGCCAGCAGTCGATTAACCGGGACCAGGGAGGAAGAGACCCAGTACTTC; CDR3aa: CASSRLTGTREEETQYF
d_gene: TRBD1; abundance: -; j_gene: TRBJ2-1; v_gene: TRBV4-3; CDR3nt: TGCGCCAGCAGCCAAGAGACAGGGTTGTACAATGAGCAGTTCTTC; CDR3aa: CASSQETGLYNEQFF
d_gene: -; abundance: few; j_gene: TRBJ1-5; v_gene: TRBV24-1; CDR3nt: TGTGCCACCGGCACAGGGAAAGATCAGCCCCAGCATTTT; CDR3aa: CATGTGKDQPQHF
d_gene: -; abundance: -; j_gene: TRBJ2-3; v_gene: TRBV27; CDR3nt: TGTGCCAGCAGTTTAAGCGCAGATACGCAGTATTTT; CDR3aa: CASSLSADTQYF
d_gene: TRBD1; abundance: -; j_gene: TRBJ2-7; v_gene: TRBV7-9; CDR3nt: TGTGCCAGCAGCCGCGACAGGGCGGACGAGCAGTACTTC; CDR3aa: CASSRDRADEQYF
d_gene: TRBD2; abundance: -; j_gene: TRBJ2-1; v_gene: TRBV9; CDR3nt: TGTGCCAGCAGCGTAGCACTAGCGGTGAGCTCCTACAATGAGCAGTTCTTC; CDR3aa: CASSVALAVSSYNEQFF
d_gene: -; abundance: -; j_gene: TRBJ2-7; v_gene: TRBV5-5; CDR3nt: TGTGCCAGCACCCTTGGTTGGGGGGGCAGCTACGAGCAGTACTTC; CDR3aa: CASTLGWGGSYEQYF
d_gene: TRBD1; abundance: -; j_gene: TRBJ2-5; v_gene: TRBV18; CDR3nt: TGTGCCACACAGACAGGGAGCAAGACCCAGTACTTC; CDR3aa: CATQTGSKTQYF
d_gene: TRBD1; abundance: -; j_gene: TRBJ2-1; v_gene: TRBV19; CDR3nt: TGTGCCAGTAGTTGGGGACAGAGCTCCTACAATGAGCAGTTCTTC; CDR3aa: CASSWGQSSYNEQFF
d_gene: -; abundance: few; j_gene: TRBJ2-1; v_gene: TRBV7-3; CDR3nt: TGTGCCAGCAGTCCAGGACTGAATTGGAATGAGCAGTTCTTC; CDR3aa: CASSPGLNWNEQFF
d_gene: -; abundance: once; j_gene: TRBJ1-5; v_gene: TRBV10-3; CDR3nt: TGTGCCATCGCCGGGGTTTTAGATCAGCCCCAGCATTTT; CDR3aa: CAIAGVLDQPQHF
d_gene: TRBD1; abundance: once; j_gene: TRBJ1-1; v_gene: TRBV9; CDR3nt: TGTGCCAGCACCCCCGGGACAGTGAACACTGAAGCTTTCTTT; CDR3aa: CASTPGTVNTEAFF
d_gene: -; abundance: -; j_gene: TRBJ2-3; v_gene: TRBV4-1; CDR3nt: TGCGCCAGCAGCAGGACTGTAATCTCTAGCACAGATACGCAGTATTTT; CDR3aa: CASSRTVISSTDTQYF
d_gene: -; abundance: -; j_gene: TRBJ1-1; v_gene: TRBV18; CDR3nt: TGTGCCAGCGGGGCAGGTCTTGAAGCTTTCTTT; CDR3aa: CASGAGLEAFF
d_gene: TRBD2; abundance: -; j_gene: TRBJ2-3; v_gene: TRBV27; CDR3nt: TGTGCCAGCCTTTCGCGGGGGGGCCCCTTCGAGCCAGATACGCAGTATTTT; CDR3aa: CASLSRGGPFEPDTQYF
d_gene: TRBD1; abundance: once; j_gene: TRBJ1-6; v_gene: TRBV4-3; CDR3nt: TGCGCCAGCAGCCAAGAGGGACAGGGGAGCTCACCCCTCCACTTT; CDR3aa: CASSQEGQGSSPLHF
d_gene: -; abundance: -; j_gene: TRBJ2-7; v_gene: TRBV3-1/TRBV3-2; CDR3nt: TGTGCCAGCAGCCCCCCCAGGGAATCCAAGGGCGGGACCCTATTACGGTGGGAGCAGTACTTC; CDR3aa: CASSPPRESKGGTLLRWEQYF
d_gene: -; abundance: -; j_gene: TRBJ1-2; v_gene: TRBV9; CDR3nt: TGTGCCAGCAGCGTAGGACAGAGGACCTATGGCTACACCTTC; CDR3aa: CASSVGQRTYGYTF
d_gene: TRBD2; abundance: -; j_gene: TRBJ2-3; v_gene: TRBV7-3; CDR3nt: TGTGCCAGCAGCCTCCGGGGCGCGGGGGGCACAGATACGCAGTATTTT; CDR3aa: CASSLRGAGGTDTQYF